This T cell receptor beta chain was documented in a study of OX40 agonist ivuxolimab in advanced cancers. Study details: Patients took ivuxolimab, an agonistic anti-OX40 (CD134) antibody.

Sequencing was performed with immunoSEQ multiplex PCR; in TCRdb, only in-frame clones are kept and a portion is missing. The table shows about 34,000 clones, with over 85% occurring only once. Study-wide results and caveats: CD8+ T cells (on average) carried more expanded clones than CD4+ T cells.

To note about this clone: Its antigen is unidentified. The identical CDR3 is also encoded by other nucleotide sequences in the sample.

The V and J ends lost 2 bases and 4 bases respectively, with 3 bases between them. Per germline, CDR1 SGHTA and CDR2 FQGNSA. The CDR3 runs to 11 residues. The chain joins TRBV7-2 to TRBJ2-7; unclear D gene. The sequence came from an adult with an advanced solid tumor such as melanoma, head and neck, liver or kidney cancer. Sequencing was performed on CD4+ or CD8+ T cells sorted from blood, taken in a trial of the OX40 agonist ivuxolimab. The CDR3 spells CASSLRYEQYF. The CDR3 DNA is TGTGCCAGCAGCTTAAGGTACGAGCAGTACTTC.